What follows is one T cell receptor (beta chain) and its context. The data are from a study of T-cell reconstitution after alpha-beta-depleted transplantation in children. Unique molecular identifiers featured in how the TCRbeta library was prepared. TCRdb reprocessed the PCR reads with MiXCR, giving one entry per CDR3 protein. The data hold 450,000 to 600,000 distinct CDR3 sequences, with about 11% observed a single time. V lost 5 bases to trimming and J lost 5 bases; unmatched junction nucleotides: 9. This CDR3 has 14 residues. Germline CDR1 SGHVS, CDR2 FQNEAQ. The specimen comprised PBMCs, sampled before TCRalphabeta/CD19-depleted stem cell transplant. The chain has TRBV7-8 and TRBJ2-7, with 7 bases that match TRBD1. This TCR was sampled from a child aged 2 to 15 with inherited bone marrow failure, due to receive a stem cell transplant. CDR3 sequence reads: CASSTRQGKNEQYF. CDR3 sequence (DNA): TGTGCCAGCAGCACCAGACAGGGAAAAAACGAGCAGTACTTC.